Shown below are 8 T cell receptor beta chains from a single sample sequenced in a study of cytomegalovirus exposure and HLA in healthy donors. PCR employed 60 Vbeta and 13 Jbeta primers. Generated by immunoSEQ multiplex PCR, the TCRdb table keeps only in-frame clones and is missing some. The data contain 160,000 or so clones, around 85% of them singletons. Sequencing input: PBMCs. These receptors all stem from a woman aged 25 to 45 in good health and CMV-seronegative.

The V call is TRBV13, the J call TRBJ1-1, with D maybe TRBD1 (6 bases). The CDR3 spans 15 residues. Germline loops: CDR1 PRHDT, CDR2 FYEKMQ (reference sequence). Trimming pared 0 bases from V and 4 bases from J, leaving 12 bases between. The DNA of the CDR3 is TGTGCCAGCAGCTTAGGAGGGGGAGGGGGCACTGAAGCTTTCTTT. Its protein product is CASSLGGGGGTEAFF.

The chain joins TRBV27 to TRBJ2-3; 8 bases agree with TRBD2. Germline V CDR1 and CDR2: MNHEY, SMNVEV (reference sequence). The CDR3 has 15 amino acids. The J segment lost 0 bases and the V segment lost 5 bases, leaving 4 bases of the junction unmatched. CDR3 region: CASSVPSGSTDTQYF. Here the CDR3 DNA reads TGTGCCAGCAGTGTCCCTAGCGGGAGCACAGATACGCAGTATTTT.

This chain connects TRBV25-1 to TRBJ1-4; D unclear. The CDR3 is made up of 15 amino acids. Germline assignment: CDR1 MGHDK and CDR2 SYGVNS. The V and J ends lost 1 base and 4 bases respectively, with 10 bases between them. The CDR3, as DNA: TGTGCCAGCAGTGAATCTGGACGGGATAATGAAAAACTGTTTTTT. Translated, it gives CASSESGRDNEKLFF. Complete variable domain (other parts from reference TRBV25-1 and TRBJ1-4): EADIYQTPRYLVIGTGKKITLECSQTMGHDKMYWYQQDPGMELHLIHYSYGVNSTEKGDLSSESTVSRIRTEHFPLTLESARPSHTSQYLCASSESGRDNEKLFFGSGTQLSVL.

The CDR3 bases are TGTGCCAGCAGCTCCCCCGGCACTAGCGGGAGAAGTATTATCGCAGATACGCAGTATTTT. Translated, it gives CASSSPGTSGRSIIADTQYF. The rearrangement uses TRBV7-3 and TRBJ2-3; 11 bases align to TRBD2. The CDR3 has 20 residues. V trimming: 4 bases; J trimming: 4 bases; junction bases outside the gene matches: 19. CDR1 and CDR2 from the germline V gene are SGHTA and FQGTGA.

J is TRBJ2-7 and V is TRBV7-2; no firm D call. The CDR3 extends over 14 amino acids. The germline V gene encodes CDR1 SGHTA and CDR2 FQGNSA. V lost 1 base and J 4 bases, leaving 11 bases between the germline ends. Written as DNA, the CDR3 is TGTGCCAGCAGCTTAGATTCGAGCGCGTACGAGCAGTACTTC. Its protein product is CASSLDSSAYEQYF.

The chain is built from TRBV7-9 and TRBJ2-7; 8 bases agree with TRBD1. V was pared by 5 bases and J by 2 bases, with 14 bases of the junction left unmatched. CDR3 length equals 17 residues. Looked up from germline, CDR1 is SEHNR and CDR2 is FQNEAQ (reference sequence). CDR3 DNA sequence: TGTGCCAGCAGCCCCGGGACAGGTGCTCCTCTGACCTACGAGCAGTACTTC. The encoded protein is CASSPGTGAPLTYEQYF.

The chain employs TRBV19 and TRBJ1-2, with TRBD1 as a possible D gene (5 bases). V was pared by 6 bases and J by 2 bases, with 10 bases between. CDR3 length: 13 amino acids. Per germline, CDR1 LNHDA and CDR2 SQIVND (reference sequence). CDR3 residues: CASRNAGNYGYTF. The DNA of the CDR3 is TGTGCCAGTAGAAATGCAGGGAACTATGGCTACACCTTC.

This sequence joins TRBV29-1 and TRBJ2-7; tentative D call: TRBD1 (7 bases). With 5 bases removed from V and 0 bases from J, the gap between germline ends came to 11 bases. The CDR3 extends over 13 amino acids. The germline V gene has CDR1 SQVTM and CDR2 ANQGSEA. For the CDR3, the DNA is TGCAGCGTTCGGCAGGGGGGCTCCTACGAGCAGTACTTC. Residues: CSVRQGGSYEQYF.